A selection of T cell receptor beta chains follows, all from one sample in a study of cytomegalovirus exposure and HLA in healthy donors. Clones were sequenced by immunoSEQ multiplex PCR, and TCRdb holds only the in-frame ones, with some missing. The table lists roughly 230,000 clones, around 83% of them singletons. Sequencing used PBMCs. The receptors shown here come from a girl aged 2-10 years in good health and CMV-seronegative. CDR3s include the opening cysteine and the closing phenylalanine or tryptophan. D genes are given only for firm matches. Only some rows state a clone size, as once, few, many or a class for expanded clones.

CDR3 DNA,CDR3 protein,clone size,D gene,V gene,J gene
TGCGCCAGCAGCAGTAAGCAGGGGGGCGTTGGCACCGGGGAGCTGTTTTTT,CASSSKQGGVGTGELFF,NA,NA,TRBV5-1,TRBJ2-2
TGTGCCTGGAGTCCTGTGAACACTGAAGCTTTCTTT,CAWSPVNTEAFF,NA,NA,TRBV30,TRBJ1-1
TGTGCCAGCAGCTTTCGACTAGCTTCAGATACGCAGTATTTT,CASSFRLASDTQYF,NA,TRBD2,TRBV7-7,TRBJ2-3
TGTGCCAGCTCACCTGGCGGAGGGGACGTCGAGCAGTACTTC,CASSPGGGDVEQYF,NA,NA,TRBV18,TRBJ2-7
TGTGCCAGCAGTGAAGGCGGGGGCAACACTGAAGCTTTCTTT,CASSEGGGNTEAFF,NA,NA,TRBV25-1,TRBJ1-1
TGTGCCTGGAGTCTCCCCGGGACTCTCGGAAATGAGCAGTTCTTC,CAWSLPGTLGNEQFF,NA,NA,TRBV30,TRBJ2-1
TGCGCCAGCAGCCAAGCCGGGACTAGCTCCTACGAGCAGTACTTC,CASSQAGTSSYEQYF,NA,TRBD2,TRBV4-1,TRBJ2-7
TGTGCCAGCGGGAAGACAGTGGTCCCAGATACGCAGTATTTT,CASGKTVVPDTQYF,NA,NA,TRBV6-1,TRBJ2-3
TGTGCCAGCTCGCTCGGACTAGCGGGAGCGGGCAATGAGCAGTTCTTC,CASSLGLAGAGNEQFF,few,TRBD2,TRBV18,TRBJ2-1
TGTGCCTGGAGTGCACAGCAAAATGGCTACACCTTC,CAWSAQQNGYTF,NA,NA,TRBV30,TRBJ1-2
TGCGCCAGCAGCTTGAGGACAGCTTTGAACACTGAAGCTTTCTTT,CASSLRTALNTEAFF,few,NA,TRBV5-1,TRBJ1-1
TGTGCCAGCAGTGAACAGGGGCTTATTTACGAGCAGTACTTC,CASSEQGLIYEQYF,NA,NA,TRBV2,TRBJ2-7
TGTGCCAGCAGCTTGGACCCAGGGGGCTCTGGAAACACCATATATTTT,CASSLDPGGSGNTIYF,NA,TRBD1,TRBV5-5,TRBJ1-3
TGCGCCAGCAGCCAAGATCCCGGACTAGCGGGAGTGGCGATATACAATGAGCAGTTCTTC,CASSQDPGLAGVAIYNEQFF,NA,TRBD2,TRBV4-1,TRBJ2-1
TGTGCCAGTAGTATAATTCACAGGGCCGGGGAGCTGTTTTTT,CASSIIHRAGELFF,NA,NA,TRBV19,TRBJ2-2
TGTGCCAGCAGTGAACATCGACCCGCGGGGAACACTGAAGCTTTCTTT,CASSEHRPAGNTEAFF,NA,NA,TRBV6-1,TRBJ1-1
TGTGCCAGCAGTTTAGGCGGATATAAGAATTCACCCCTCCACTTT,CASSLGGYKNSPLHF,NA,NA,TRBV28,TRBJ1-6
TGTGCCAGCAGCTTTATCGAGCGGCAGACCCAGTACTTC,CASSFIERQTQYF,NA,NA,TRBV5-6,TRBJ2-5
TGTGCCAGCTCACCGCAGGGGGGCTACAGCTCTGGGGCCAACGTCCTGACTTTC,CASSPQGGYSSGANVLTF,NA,NA,TRBV18,TRBJ2-6
TGTGCCAGCAGTTACTTGGCGACTGGGCAGCCCCAGCATTTT,CASSYLATGQPQHF,NA,NA,TRBV6-6,TRBJ1-5
TGTGCCAGCAAGGCCAGGGGGAAACGGGGTAGCGGGAGCTCTGGGGGCAATGAGCAGTTCTTC,CASKARGKRGSGSSGGNEQFF,NA,TRBD2,TRBV2,TRBJ2-1
TGTGCCAGTAGTCCCCTACGTTCGGGACAGTTTAGCAATCAGCCCCAGCATTTT,CASSPLRSGQFSNQPQHF,NA,TRBD1,TRBV19,TRBJ1-5
TGTGCCAGCAGCGTTAGCGGGAGGGACACAGATACGCAGTATTTT,CASSVSGRDTDTQYF,NA,TRBD2,TRBV9,TRBJ2-3
TGTGCCATCAGCGAGACAGGGAGAGGCTACACCTTC,CAISETGRGYTF,NA,TRBD1,TRBV10-3,TRBJ1-2
TGTGCCAGCAGCTTAGTGCGGCGCACAGATACGCAGTATTTT,CASSLVRRTDTQYF,NA,NA,TRBV7-8,TRBJ2-3
TGTGCCAGTAGTACGTCTAGCGGGAGTTCAGATACGCAGTATTTT,CASSTSSGSSDTQYF,NA,TRBD2,TRBV19,TRBJ2-3
TGTGCCAGCAGCTGGGGGCCCACAACAGGGGGCAATGAAAAACTGTTTTTT,CASSWGPTTGGNEKLFF,NA,TRBD1,TRBV5-4,TRBJ1-4
TGTGCCAGCAGTGGGCGTTCGGGTACTGGAAACACCATATATTTT,CASSGRSGTGNTIYF,NA,NA,TRBV2,TRBJ1-3
TGTGCCTCCTCGGGGGTCCTCTCCTACGAGCAGTACTTC,CASSGVLSYEQYF,few,NA,TRBV30,TRBJ2-7
TGTGCCAGCAGTGCAACCGGGGGGTTCTACAATGAGCAGTTCTTC,CASSATGGFYNEQFF,NA,TRBD2,TRBV6-5,TRBJ2-1
TGTGCCAGCAGCCAAGATCGGAGCTCCTACAATGAGCAGTTCTTC,CASSQDRSSYNEQFF,NA,NA,TRBV4-2,TRBJ2-1
TGCAGCGGGTACGGAACAGGGGGCGGTGACTATGGCTACACCTTC,CSGYGTGGGDYGYTF,NA,TRBD1,TRBV29-1,TRBJ1-2
TGCGCCAGCAGCCCCCCCTCCGGGGGAATAACCTACGAGCAGTACTTC,CASSPPSGGITYEQYF,NA,NA,TRBV5-1,TRBJ2-7
TGTGCCAGTAGTATAGGGCGGGACAGGCCCATGACCTTC,CASSIGRDRPMTF,NA,TRBD1,TRBV19,TRBJ1-2
TGCGCCAGCAGCTACACAGGGTTCCACGAGCAGTACTTC,CASSYTGFHEQYF,NA,NA,TRBV5-1,TRBJ2-7
TGTGCCAGTAGTATAAGCGGGGTACTTTACGAGCAGTACTTC,CASSISGVLYEQYF,NA,TRBD2,TRBV19,TRBJ2-7
TGTGCCATCAGTCTAACGACTAGCGGGAGTCTGCGCTCCTACGAGCAGTACTTC,CAISLTTSGSLRSYEQYF,NA,TRBD2,TRBV10-3,TRBJ2-7
TGTGCCAGCAGGGACCAAACGGGACTAGGGGAAAAACTGTTTTTT,CASRDQTGLGEKLFF,NA,NA,TRBV6-6,TRBJ1-4
TGCGCCAGCAGCTTGGTGGGACTAGCGGGGGGGCCAGGATACAATGAGCAGTTCTTC,CASSLVGLAGGPGYNEQFF,NA,TRBD2,TRBV5-1,TRBJ2-1
TGTGCCAGCAGTTTCGCTCCGCCCTTCCGTGACAGGGTGGACCAGCCCCAGCATTTT,CASSFAPPFRDRVDQPQHF,NA,TRBD1,TRBV28,TRBJ1-5
TGCGCCAGCAGCCAGTTGGGGACTGGCCACAACAATGAGCAGTTCTTC,CASSQLGTGHNNEQFF,NA,NA,TRBV4-1,TRBJ2-1
TGTGCCTGGAGTGTAGAGGCGGGGTATCAGTACTTC,CAWSVEAGYQYF,NA,NA,TRBV30,TRBJ2-7
TGCGCCAGCAGCTTACAGGGGGCAGGAGGAAACATTCAGTACTTC,CASSLQGAGGNIQYF,NA,TRBD1,TRBV5-1,TRBJ2-4
TGTGCCACTAGGGACCTATTGGGACTAGACTACGAGCAGTACTTC,CATRDLLGLDYEQYF,NA,TRBD2,TRBV6-5,TRBJ2-7
TGTGCCAGCAGCCGGACAGGGCCCGAAAAACTGTTTTTT,CASSRTGPEKLFF,NA,TRBD1,TRBV2,TRBJ1-4
TGTGCCATAAGTCGGGGGGGGTCAGATACGCAGTATTTT,CAISRGGSDTQYF,NA,TRBD2,TRBV7-6,TRBJ2-3
TGTGCCAGCAGCGCCGGGACAGACTACAATGAGCAGTTCTTC,CASSAGTDYNEQFF,NA,TRBD1,TRBV25-1,TRBJ2-1